A selection of T cell receptor beta chains follows, all from one sample in a study. TCRdb independently ran MiXCR on the RT-PCR reads; one entry per CDR3 protein. The sample gives hundreds of thousands of distinct CDR3 sequences, 13% to 15% of which show up once; 3.6% is in the top ten. Sequenced sample: memory CD4+ T cells from blood. All receptors derive from a female donor in good health, serving as a healthy control. CDR3s include the opening cysteine and the closing phenylalanine or tryptophan. The order of the fields is clone size, V gene, J gene, D gene, CDR3 protein, CDR3 DNA. The D gene is left open where the match is weak. Some rows mark clone size as missing; the rest say once, few, many or name a class of expanded clone.

clone_size: many
v_call: TRBV20-1
j_call: TRBJ2-7
d_call: -
cdr3_aa: CSADNLAYSYEQYF
cdr3_nt: TGCAGTGCTGACAATCTAGCGTACTCCTACGAGCAGTACTTC

clone_size: -
v_call: TRBV10-3
j_call: TRBJ1-3
d_call: -
cdr3_aa: CAIKIGGLGNTIYF
cdr3_nt: TGTGCCATCAAAATCGGGGGCCTAGGAAACACCATATATTTT

clone_size: many
v_call: TRBV5-1
j_call: TRBJ2-2
d_call: TRBD1
cdr3_aa: CASSLTGDTGELFF
cdr3_nt: TGCGCCAGCAGCCTGACAGGGGACACCGGGGAGCTGTTTTTT

clone_size: many
v_call: TRBV10-3
j_call: TRBJ2-2
d_call: TRBD1
cdr3_aa: CAIRDRETGELFF
cdr3_nt: TGTGCCATCAGGGACAGGGAGACCGGGGAGCTGTTTTTT

clone_size: -
v_call: TRBV28
j_call: TRBJ2-3
d_call: TRBD1
cdr3_aa: CASSLWGTVSTDTQYF
cdr3_nt: TGTGCCAGCAGTTTATGGGGGACAGTTTCCACAGATACGCAGTATTTT

clone_size: many
v_call: TRBV5-1
j_call: TRBJ2-7
d_call: -
cdr3_aa: CASSTWTADEQYF
cdr3_nt: TGCGCCAGCAGCACCTGGACCGCGGACGAGCAGTACTTC

clone_size: -
v_call: TRBV12-3/TRBV12-4
j_call: TRBJ2-1
d_call: -
cdr3_aa: CASSPHSAGEQFF
cdr3_nt: TGTGCCAGCAGCCCCCATTCGGCGGGGGAGCAGTTCTTC

clone_size: few
v_call: TRBV4-3
j_call: TRBJ2-2
d_call: TRBD2
cdr3_aa: CASSRGEREANTGELFF
cdr3_nt: TGCGCCAGCAGCCGAGGCGAGCGGGAGGCGAACACCGGGGAGCTGTTTTTT

clone_size: -
v_call: TRBV7-9
j_call: TRBJ1-6
d_call: -
cdr3_aa: CASSSVLRVAQINSPLHF
cdr3_nt: TGTGCCAGCAGCTCCGTTCTCCGGGTGGCCCAGATCAATTCACCCCTCCACTTT

clone_size: few
v_call: TRBV7-2
j_call: TRBJ2-1
d_call: TRBD1
cdr3_aa: CASSRGQAAGNEQFF
cdr3_nt: TGTGCCAGCAGCCGAGGACAGGCCGCTGGCAATGAGCAGTTCTTC

clone_size: few
v_call: TRBV3-1
j_call: TRBJ2-1
d_call: TRBD2
cdr3_aa: CASSQAGGQIYEQFF
cdr3_nt: TGTGCCAGCAGCCAAGCGGGAGGACAAATATATGAGCAGTTCTTC

clone_size: -
v_call: TRBV28
j_call: TRBJ2-1
d_call: -
cdr3_aa: CASITASVGNEQFF
cdr3_nt: TGTGCCAGCATTACCGCCTCCGTAGGCAATGAGCAGTTCTTC

clone_size: -
v_call: TRBV12-3/TRBV12-4
j_call: TRBJ1-6
d_call: -
cdr3_aa: CASSSRDNSPLHF
cdr3_nt: TGTGCCAGCAGTTCCAGGGATAATTCACCCCTCCACTTT

clone_size: many
v_call: TRBV12-3/TRBV12-4
j_call: TRBJ2-1
d_call: -
cdr3_aa: CASSLDAVVRTFF
cdr3_nt: TGTGCCAGCAGTTTAGATGCTGTTGTACGTACGTTCTTC

clone_size: many
v_call: TRBV28
j_call: TRBJ2-3
d_call: TRBD2
cdr3_aa: CASSLGLAGQYF
cdr3_nt: TGTGCCAGCAGTCTGGGACTAGCGGGGCAGTATTTT

clone_size: many
v_call: TRBV6-2/TRBV6-3
j_call: TRBJ2-7
d_call: -
cdr3_aa: CASRLAGSVNYEQYF
cdr3_nt: TGTGCCAGCAGACTAGCCGGGAGTGTTAACTACGAGCAGTACTTC

clone_size: -
v_call: TRBV5-1
j_call: TRBJ2-1
d_call: TRBD2
cdr3_aa: CASSPTGLAESSYNEQFF
cdr3_nt: TGCGCCAGCAGCCCAACCGGACTAGCGGAAAGCTCCTACAATGAGCAGTTCTTC

clone_size: -
v_call: TRBV12-3/TRBV12-4
j_call: TRBJ2-5
d_call: -
cdr3_aa: CARTPRVAETQYF
cdr3_nt: TGTGCCAGAACGCCCAGGGTAGCAGAGACCCAGTACTTC

clone_size: few
v_call: TRBV7-9
j_call: TRBJ2-1
d_call: -
cdr3_aa: CASSPRSLNEQFF
cdr3_nt: TGTGCCAGCAGCCCGCGATCTCTGAATGAGCAGTTCTTC

clone_size: few
v_call: TRBV20-1
j_call: TRBJ1-5
d_call: -
cdr3_aa: CSAASQGDQPQHF
cdr3_nt: TGCAGTGCTGCCTCCCAGGGTGACCAGCCCCAGCATTTT

clone_size: many
v_call: TRBV6-2/TRBV6-3
j_call: TRBJ2-7
d_call: TRBD2
cdr3_aa: CASSSSRDYLRLYEQYF
cdr3_nt: TGTGCCAGCAGTTCCTCTCGGGACTACCTCCGACTCTACGAGCAGTACTTC

clone_size: -
v_call: TRBV5-1
j_call: TRBJ2-3
d_call: TRBD2
cdr3_aa: CASSLRGEVDTQYF
cdr3_nt: TGCGCCAGCAGCCTGCGGGGGGAGGTAGATACGCAGTATTTT

clone_size: many
v_call: TRBV6-5
j_call: TRBJ1-5
d_call: -
cdr3_aa: CASSYGDRLPNQPQHF
cdr3_nt: TGTGCCAGCAGTTACGGTGACAGGTTACCCAATCAGCCCCAGCATTTT

clone_size: few
v_call: TRBV28
j_call: TRBJ2-3
d_call: TRBD2
cdr3_aa: CASSLITTSGRDTQYF
cdr3_nt: TGTGCCAGCAGTTTAATAACGACTAGCGGGAGGGATACGCAGTATTTT

clone_size: many
v_call: TRBV7-2
j_call: TRBJ1-6
d_call: TRBD1
cdr3_aa: CASSPGQGRSPLHF
cdr3_nt: TGTGCCAGCAGCCCGGGACAGGGTAGATCACCCCTCCACTTT